The 22 T cell receptor beta chains below all came from one sample that was sequenced in a study of HIV-infected patients and healthy controls. 500 ng RNA was reverse transcribed with alpha and beta constant-region primers. Alpha and beta chain libraries were made separately by chain-specific third strand synthesis with multiplexing indices. Using its own MiXCR run on the 5' RACE reads, TCRdb lists one record per CDR3 protein. The table has 15,000 to 20,000 distinct CDR3 sequences, around 10% seen once. No cell fractionation was done, so the repertoire covers all unsorted peripheral blood T cells. Sequencing was done on a sample of blood. The receptors originated from an adult in good health.

This clonotype was counted at least ten times. The chain links TRBV4-2 to TRBJ1-4; D perhaps matches TRBD1 (5 bases). Trimming cost V 0 bases and J 5 bases, with 13 bases left between them. The germline V gene has CDR1 LGHNA and CDR2 YNFKEQ. CDR3 length: 16 residues. CDR3 residues: CASSQDPGEGNEKLFF. For the CDR3, the DNA is TGTGCCAGCAGCCAAGATCCGGGGGAAGGAAATGAAAAACTGTTTTTT.

This clonotype is categorized as medium-sized. This rearrangement joins TRBV14 to TRBJ2-1; unclear D gene. The V and J ends lost 4 bases and 10 bases respectively, with 8 bases between them. Germline V CDR1 and CDR2: SGHDN, FVKESK. CDR3 length: 11 residues. In DNA form, the CDR3 reads TGTGCCAGCAGCCTGGTCGGGGAGCAGTTCTTC. It is translated as CASSLVGEQFF.

This clonotype is labeled as medium-sized. The gene calls are TRBV25-1 and TRBJ1-3, with D possibly being TRBD1 (6 bases). Looked up from germline, CDR1 is MGHDK and CDR2 is SYGVNS. V was cut by 7 bases and J by 1 base, with 11 bases left in between. CDR3 length: 14 amino acids. In DNA, the CDR3 is TGTGCCAGCAAGGACAGCCCATCTGGAAACACCATATATTTT. It translates to CASKDSPSGNTIYF.

The chain is built from TRBV7-2 and TRBJ2-5; TRBD2 agrees at 9 bases. V lost 5 bases, J lost 3 bases, and 10 bases stayed unmatched. Germline V gene lookup returns CDR1 SGHTA and CDR2 FQGNSA. The CDR3 loop spans 16 amino acids. The CDR3 region has the DNA TGTGCCAGCAGCCAGGGCTCGGCTAGCGGGAAAGAGACCCAGTACTTC. Protein: CASSQGSASGKETQYF.

There are many counts of this clonotype. J is TRBJ2-1 and V is TRBV12-3 or TRBV12-4; 7 bases match TRBD2. The CDR3 has 16 amino acids. Unmatched junction bases numbered 15, after V lost 7 bases and J lost 6 bases. The CDR3 nucleotides read TGTGCCAGCAACGCCTGGGGGGGAGTTGAGGGCAATGAGCAGTTCTTC. This translates into CASNAWGGVEGNEQFF.

This CDR3 reads CASSVPGGSIYF. In DNA form, the CDR3 reads TGTGCCAGCAGTGTTCCGGGTGGATCCATATATTTT. The chain links TRBV6-6 to TRBJ1-3; D not certain. The germline V gene has CDR1 MNHNY and CDR2 SVGAGI (reference sequence). The CDR3 spans 12 residues. Trimming cost V 5 bases and J 11 bases, with 13 bases left between them.

This clonotype ranks as medium-sized. The rearrangement links TRBV6-5 to TRBJ2-3, with 10 bases matching TRBD2. J lost 3 bases, V lost 2 bases, and 14 bases had no gene match. From germline, CDR1 is MNHEY and CDR2 SVGAGI. The CDR3 is made up of 19 amino acids. The CDR3 DNA reads TGTGCCAGCAGTTACCTCCTAGCGGGAGTAAAACGGCGGACAGATACGCAGTATTTT. It specifies CASSYLLAGVKRRTDTQYF.

This clonotype was detected ten times or more. The chain joins TRBV10-3 to TRBJ2-3; 9 positions agree with TRBD2. CDR3 length: 15 residues. J was trimmed by 0 bases and V by 5 bases; bases with no gene match: 3. Germline V gene sequence: CDR1 ENHRY, CDR2 SYGVKD. The CDR3 DNA reads TGTGCCATCAGTCGACTAGCGGCTAGCACAGATACGCAGTATTTT. This sequence encodes CAISRLAASTDTQYF.

This clonotype was counted at least ten times. The chain uses TRBV7-3 and TRBJ2-7; D uncertain. Germline V gene data show CDR1 as SGHTA and CDR2 as FQGTGA. Trimming pared 6 bases from V and 0 bases from J, leaving 12 bases between. The CDR3 runs 14 residues. This CDR3 reads CASRQTASSYEQYF. The CDR3 DNA is TGTGCCAGCAGACAAACAGCCAGCTCCTACGAGCAGTACTTC.

This clonotype was counted at least ten times. The chain uses TRBV5-1 and TRBJ1-1, with 8 bases fitting TRBD1. The CDR3 length is 15 residues. Germline V gene data show CDR1 as SGHRS and CDR2 as YFSETQ. Trimming removed 4 bases from V and 1 base from J; junction bases left unmatched: 6. CDR3 amino acids: CASSPGDRWNTEAFF. CDR3 nucleotide sequence: TGCGCCAGCAGCCCAGGGGACAGGTGGAACACTGAAGCTTTCTTT. Filled out from reference TRBV5-1 and TRBJ1-1, the complete variable domain reads KAGVTQTPRYLIKTRGQQVTLSCSPISGHRSVSWYQQTPGQGLQFLFEYFSETQRNKGNFPGRFSGRQFSNSRSEMNVSTLELGDSALYLCASSPGDRWNTEAFFGQGTRLTVV.

In its sample, this clonotype ranks as medium-sized. The chain uses TRBV5-5 and TRBJ1-5, with D possibly TRBD1 on 5 matching bases. V lost 4 bases to trimming and J lost 6 bases, with 20 bases between them. Germline V gene lookup returns CDR1 SGHKS and CDR2 YYEKEE (reference sequence). The CDR3 sequence is 16 residues long. The CDR3 spells CASSREGIQVGQPQHF. DNA for the CDR3: TGTGCCAGCAGCCGGGAGGGGATCCAAGTGGGTCAGCCCCAGCATTTT.

The chain combines TRBV11-1 with TRBJ2-1; the match to TRBD2 covers 11 bases. This CDR3 region has 17 residues. Trimming took 4 bases from V and 5 from J; bases not matched to a gene: 10. Looked up from germline, CDR1 is SGHAT and CDR2 is FQDESV (reference sequence). CDR3 sequence (DNA): TGTGCCAGCAGCTCCCTGGCTAGCGGGAGGACCCACAATGAGCAGTTCTTC. Translation: CASSSLASGRTHNEQFF. Filled out from reference TRBV11-1 and TRBJ2-1, the complete variable domain reads EAEVAQSPRYKITEKSQAVAFWCDPISGHATLYWYRQILGQGPELLVQFQDESVVDDSQLPKDRFSAERLKGVDSTLKIQPAELGDSAMYLCASSSLASGRTHNEQFFGPGTRLTVL.

Judged by abundance, this clonotype is medium-sized. The chain has TRBV10-3 and TRBJ1-6; tentatively, D is TRBD1 (5 bases). CDR3 length equals 13 residues. With 4 bases removed from V and 7 bases from J, the gap between germline ends came to 8 bases. Germline V lookup: CDR1 ENHRY, CDR2 SYGVKD. CDR3 sequence (DNA): TGTGCCATCAGTGCGACAGAAAATTCACCCCTCCACTTT. This encodes CAISATENSPLHF.

This clonotype was counted many times. J is TRBJ1-5 and V is TRBV10-3; 9 positions agree with TRBD1. The junction had 8 bases not matched to a gene; V was cut back by 6 bases and J by 5 bases. From germline, CDR1 is ENHRY and CDR2 SYGVKD. The CDR3 has 15 residues. The CDR3 here is CAISRDREGHQPQHF. DNA for the CDR3: TGTGCCATCAGCAGGGACAGGGAAGGCCATCAGCCCCAGCATTTT.

In its sample, this clonotype was seen many times. The chain uses TRBV20-1 and TRBJ1-6; D not resolved. The V gene's germline CDR1 is DFQATT and CDR2 SNEGSKA (reference sequence). This CDR3 is 13 amino acids long. Trimming left V 5 bases short and J 8 bases short, with 13 bases between. CDR3 protein: CSAVGSGDSPLHF. CDR3 in DNA: TGCAGTGCTGTGGGAAGTGGGGATTCACCCCTCCACTTT.

This clonotype is classed as medium-sized. This chain connects TRBV14 to TRBJ2-3; 7 bases fit TRBD1. CDR3 length equals 15 residues. Trimming removed 5 bases from V and 4 bases from J; junction bases left unmatched: 9. Germline CDR1 and CDR2: SGHDN and FVKESK. Here the CDR3 DNA reads TGTGCCAGCAGCAACCGACAGGGTCTGGCAGATACGCAGTATTTT. Amino acid sequence: CASSNRQGLADTQYF.

Comment on this clonotype: A much larger clone differs by one base, so this may be a read error. This chain links TRBV5-6 with TRBJ2-3; D gene ambiguous. The CDR3 sequence is 14 residues long. CDR1 SGHDT and CDR2 YYEEEE come from the germline V gene. DNA of the CDR3: TGTGCCAGCAGCTTTGGTGGGGAACCAGATGCGCAGTATTTT. It yields the protein CASSFGGEPDAQYF.

This clonotype was observed many times. The V call is TRBV6-5, the J call TRBJ1-3, with D tentatively TRBD1 (6 bases). Trimming took off 6 bases at V and 2 bases at J, with 11 bases between the two ends. The CDR3 consists of 14 residues. Germline V gene lookup returns CDR1 MNHEY and CDR2 SVGAGI. Written as DNA, the CDR3 is TGTGCCAGCAGCCGACCAGGGGCTGGAAACACCATATATTTT. Encoded protein: CASSRPGAGNTIYF.

This clonotype appeared a few times. This chain connects TRBV6-5 to TRBJ2-1; weak D call: TRBD2 (5 bases). Germline CDR1 is MNHEY and CDR2 is SVGAGI. V lost 1 base and J 0 bases, leaving 10 bases between the germline ends. The CDR3 consists of 16 residues. The CDR3 is CASSYWGETSYNEQFF. CDR3 DNA sequence: TGTGCCAGCAGTTACTGGGGAGAGACCTCCTACAATGAGCAGTTCTTC.

By share, this clonotype counts as medium-sized. V usage is TRBV7-3 and J usage is TRBJ2-3; D may be TRBD1 (5 bases). Trimming left V 7 bases short and J 0 bases short, with 8 bases between. Germline loops: CDR1 SGHTA, CDR2 FQGTGA. The length of the CDR3 is 13 residues. CDR3 DNA: TGTGCCAGCACAAGGGGCAGCACAGATACGCAGTATTTT. Its translation: CASTRGSTDTQYF. Drawing the rest from reference TRBV7-3 and TRBJ2-3, the complete variable domain is GAGVSQTPSNKVTEKGKYVELRCDPISGHTALYWYRQSLGQGPEFLIYFQGTGAADDSGLPNDRFFAVRPEGSVSTLKIQRTERGDSAVYLCASTRGSTDTQYFGPGTRLTVL.

Ten or more counts support this clonotype. The rearrangement links TRBV15 to TRBJ1-1; no clear D gene. CDR3 length: 14 residues. The germline V gene encodes CDR1 LNHNV and CDR2 YYDKDF (reference sequence). Deletions cut 5 bases from V and 4 bases from J, with 14 bases between. CDR3 sequence: CATSADGRATEAFF. CDR3 in DNA: TGTGCCACCAGCGCCGACGGACGGGCCACTGAAGCTTTCTTT. Variable domain in full (rest from reference TRBV15 and TRBJ1-1): DAMVIQNPRYQVTQFGKPVTLSCSQTLNHNVMYWYQQKSSQAPKLLFHYYDKDFNNEADTPDNFQSRRPNTSFCFLDIRSPGLGDTAMYLCATSADGRATEAFFGQGTRLTVV.

Only a few counts were recorded for this clonotype. This rearrangement joins TRBV11-2 to TRBJ2-5; 8 nucleotides agree with TRBD1. Germline CDR1 SGHAT, CDR2 FQNNGV. The CDR3 has 13 residues. V was clipped by 7 bases and J by 2 bases; unmatched bases: 3. CDR3 DNA: TGTGCCAGCAACACAGGGGGTCAAGAGACCCAGTACTTC. Its translation is CASNTGGQETQYF. The full variable domain, rest sourced from reference TRBV11-2 and TRBJ2-5, is EAGVAQSPRYKIIEKRQSVAFWCNPISGHATLYWYQQILGQGPKLLIQFQNNGVVDDSQLPKDRFSAERLKGVDSTLKIQPAKLEDSAVYLCASNTGGQETQYFGPGTRLLVL.